This entry lists 8 T cell receptor beta chains sequenced from one sample in a study of blood T cell repertoires in COVID-19. Generated by immunoSEQ multiplex PCR, the TCRdb table keeps only in-frame clones and is missing some. Among 150,000 to 200,000 clones, 80% to 90% were seen once, and the ten largest hold less than 6.5%. Sequences were obtained from peripheral blood. The receptors here all came from a woman in her forties or fifties with COVID-19, enrolled during active disease.

The rearrangement uses TRBV7-2 and TRBJ2-5; a possible D gene is TRBD1 (5 bases). This CDR3 region has 14 residues. Per germline, CDR1 SGHTA and CDR2 FQGNSA. V lost 6 bases and J lost 5, with 16 bases in between. The CDR3 nucleotides are TGTGCCAGCAGTCCGGGTCCTTCAGGGGAGACCCAGTACTTC. It encodes CASSPGPSGETQYF.

The chain uses TRBV10-3 and TRBJ2-7, with TRBD2 as a possible D gene (6 bases). The CDR3 covers 15 residues. With 2 bases removed from V and 2 bases from J, the gap between germline ends came to 13 bases. Per the germline V gene, CDR1 is ENHRY and CDR2 is SYGVKD. The CDR3 region is CAISEGGAGTYEQYF. CDR3 nucleotides: TGTGCCATCAGTGAGGGCGGGGCAGGGACCTACGAGCAGTACTTC.

The CDR3 here is CASTEDRGQYEQYF. CDR3 nucleotides: TGTGCCAGCACCGAGGACAGGGGTCAATACGAGCAGTACTTC. The chain joins TRBV7-8 to TRBJ2-7; 9 bases fit TRBD1. The CDR3 is made up of 14 amino acids. The V gene's germline CDR1 is SGHVS and CDR2 FQNEAQ. The V gene end was trimmed by 7 bases and the J gene end by 4 bases; junction bases not matched to a gene: 8.

The chain couples TRBV28 to TRBJ2-1; D is ambiguous. The germline V and J ends were trimmed by 2 bases and 0 bases, with 11 bases remaining between them. Per the germline V gene, CDR1 is MDHEN and CDR2 is SYDVKM. This CDR3 region has 16 residues. The DNA of the CDR3 is TGTGCCAGCAGTTTAGACGGGTCGTCCTCCTACAATGAGCAGTTCTTC. As protein: CASSLDGSSSYNEQFF.

This chain uses TRBV7-2 with TRBJ1-6; 9 bases map to TRBD1. The CDR3 runs to 17 residues. Germline V lookup: CDR1 SGHTA, CDR2 FQGNSA. V shed 0 bases and J 7 bases; nucleotides not matched to a gene: 7. The CDR3 DNA is TGTGCCAGCAGCTTAGCCCCACAGGGGGCTGGGAATTCACCCCTCCACTTT. Protein: CASSLAPQGAGNSPLHF.

This chain uses TRBV23-1 with TRBJ2-6; 8 bases are a match to TRBD1. TRBV23-1 is known as an ORF, though its function is uncertain. J gave up 0 bases and V 3 bases, and 4 bases lay outside the gene matches. This CDR3 has 17 residues. In nucleotides, the CDR3 is TGCGCCAGCAGTCACTGTGACAGGGGCTCTGGGGCCAACGTCCTGACTTTC. Its translation is CASSHCDRGSGANVLTF.

The table lists this clone with a few counts. The chain employs TRBV4-1 and TRBJ2-2; 9 positions match TRBD1. The V and J ends lost 8 bases and 4 bases, in that order; junction bases with no gene match: 8. The length of the CDR3 is 15 residues. The V gene's germline CDR1 is MGHRA and CDR2 YSYEKL. The CDR3 loop reads CASDPGQGATGELFF. Written as DNA, the CDR3 is TGCGCCAGCGACCCGGGACAGGGAGCCACCGGGGAGCTGTTTTTT.

This chain uses TRBV2 with TRBJ2-3; 13 bases match TRBD2. The CDR3 has 15 amino acids. The V segment lost 3 bases and the J segment 3 bases; nucleotides outside the gene matches: 0. From germline, CDR1 is SNHLY and CDR2 FYNNEI. CDR3 loop: CASSEGLAGTDTQYF. CDR3 in DNA: TGTGCCAGCAGTGAGGGACTAGCGGGGACAGATACGCAGTATTTT. Complete variable domain (other parts from reference TRBV2 and TRBJ2-3): EPEVTQTPSHQVTQMGQEVILRCVPISNHLYFYWYRQILGQKVEFLVSFYNNEISEKSEIFDDQFSVERPDGSNFTLKIRSTKLEDSAMYFCASSEGLAGTDTQYFGPGTRLTVL.